These 30 T cell receptor beta chains originate from one sample sequenced in a study of blood T cell repertoires in COVID-19. Profiling relied on immunoSEQ multiplex PCR, and the TCRdb table lists in-frame clones only, not all of them. The table lists over 80,000 clones, around 87% of them singletons, with 15% to 20% in the top ten. Sequencing input: peripheral blood. These receptors came from a human donor in a cohort sampled during active COVID-19.

This clone was counted a single time. The chain couples TRBV2 to TRBJ2-1; 14 positions agree with TRBD2. The length of the CDR3 is 16 residues. Germline CDR1 SNHLY, CDR2 FYNNEI. V shed 6 bases and J 5 bases; nucleotides not matched to a gene: 6. CDR3 residues: CASSAGLAGGHNEQFF. The DNA of the CDR3 is TGTGCCAGCAGCGCCGGACTAGCGGGAGGCCACAATGAGCAGTTCTTC.

This rearrangement joins TRBV3-1 (or the pseudogene TRBV3-2) to TRBJ1-5; D is unclear. CDR3 size: 13 residues. Per the germline V gene, CDR1 is LGHDT and CDR2 is YNNKEL (reference sequence). The V gene lost 0 bases and the J gene lost 11 bases, with 11 bases spanning the gap. For the CDR3, the DNA is TGTGCCAGCAGCCAAGACCGGCAGCAGGCCCAGCATTTT. It encodes CASSQDRQQAQHF.

The V gene is TRBV6-5, the J gene TRBJ1-3; TRBD1 might be the D (6 bases). In germline, CDR1 is MNHEY, CDR2 SVGAGI. V was cut by 6 bases and J by 2 bases, with 11 bases left in between. This CDR3 comprises 14 residues. The CDR3 DNA follows: TGTGCCAGCAGGGTGACAGGCGCTGGAAACACCATATATTTT. Translation gives CASRVTGAGNTIYF.

The chain has TRBV6-6 and TRBJ2-3; 10 nucleotides align to TRBD2. Germline trimming cut 1 base from V and 3 bases from J; bases unmatched to any gene: 4. Germline V gene data show CDR1 as MNHNY and CDR2 as SVGAGI (reference sequence). The CDR3 totals 16 residues. CDR3 region: CASSYFLAGVTDTQYF. In DNA form, the CDR3 reads TGTGCCAGCAGTTACTTTCTAGCGGGAGTAACAGATACGCAGTATTTT.

V is TRBV7-9 and J is TRBJ2-7; D uncertain. The CDR3 has 14 residues. Germline-derived CDR1 and CDR2 are SEHNR and FQNEAQ (reference sequence). V lost 0 bases to trimming and J lost 3 bases, with 9 bases between them. Here the CDR3 DNA reads TGTGCCAGCAGCTTAGCGGCCATCAGCTACGAGCAGTACTTC. It is translated as CASSLAAISYEQYF.

V gene TRBV7-2 combines with J gene TRBJ2-1; 9 nucleotides match TRBD2. V lost 4 bases, J lost 5 bases, and 9 bases stayed unmatched. The length of the CDR3 is 16 residues. CDR1 SGHTA and CDR2 FQGNSA come from the germline V gene. The CDR3 loop is CASSYMSREGHNEQFF. The CDR3, as DNA: TGTGCCAGCAGCTATATGTCGCGGGAGGGCCACAATGAGCAGTTCTTC. Based on the CDR3 plus reference TRBV7-2 and TRBJ2-1, the full variable domain is GAGVSQSPSNKVTEKGKDVELRCDPISGHTALYWYRQSLGQGLEFLIYFQGNSAPDKSGLPSDRFSAERTGGSVSTLTIQRTQQEDSAVYLCASSYMSREGHNEQFFGPGTRLTVL.

With respect to this clone: One junction end does not reproduce the germline sequence, and a read error may be involved. The sample holds other DNA sequences that translate to the same CDR3. This sequence joins TRBV9 and TRBJ2-1; TRBD2 aligns across 10 bases. The germline V gene encodes CDR1 SGDLS and CDR2 YYNGEE. The CDR3 consists of 15 residues. In nucleotides, the CDR3 is TGCGCCAGCAGTATAAGCGGGGGGGTGGACAATGAGCAGTTCTTC. Its protein is CASSISGGVDNEQFF.

The rearrangement joins TRBV5-1 to TRBJ2-1; tentative D call: TRBD2 (6 bases). Between the trimmed V and J ends, which lost 4 bases and 7 bases, there was a span of 15 bases. Germline CDR1 SGHRS, CDR2 YFSETQ. The CDR3 totals 14 residues. The chain's CDR3 is CASSPGDEWNEQFF. The CDR3 DNA is TGCGCCAGCAGCCCGGGGGATGAGTGGAATGAGCAGTTCTTC. Full variable domain (outside the CDR3, taken from reference TRBV5-1 and TRBJ2-1): KAGVTQTPRYLIKTRGQQVTLSCSPISGHRSVSWYQQTPGQGLQFLFEYFSETQRNKGNFPGRFSGRQFSNSRSEMNVSTLELGDSALYLCASSPGDEWNEQFFGPGTRLTVL.

The CDR3 sequence: CASNIGLAAYEQYF. CDR3 nucleotides: TGTGCCAGCAACATAGGACTAGCGGCCTACGAGCAGTACTTC. This chain connects TRBV2 to TRBJ2-7; 10 nucleotides agree with TRBD2. The CDR3 is made up of 14 amino acids. Germline CDR1 is SNHLY and CDR2 is FYNNEI. V trimming: 7 bases; J trimming: 2 bases; junction bases outside the gene matches: 5.

The chain uses TRBV28 and TRBJ2-7; D gene ambiguous. Germline lookup yields CDR1 MDHEN and CDR2 SYDVKM. V lost 3 bases and J 3 bases, leaving 6 bases between the germline ends. The CDR3 contains 12 residues. This CDR3 reads CASSLQDYEQYF. The CDR3 DNA sequence: TGTGCCAGCAGTTTGCAGGACTACGAGCAGTACTTC. The full variable domain, completed using reference TRBV28 and TRBJ2-7, is DVKVTQSSRYLVKRTGEKVFLECVQDMDHENMFWYRQDPGLGLRLIYFSYDVKMKEKGDIPEGYSVSREKKERFSLILESASTNQTSMYLCASSLQDYEQYFGPGTRLTVT.

The genes are TRBV5-8 and TRBJ1-2; D call uncertain. V shed 2 bases and J shed 4 bases, with 9 bases lying between them. The CDR3 is 13 residues long. CDR1 and CDR2 from the germline V gene are SGHTS and YDEGEE. CDR3 in amino acids: CASSLLNSYGYTF. The CDR3 DNA follows: TGTGCCAGCAGCTTACTCAATTCCTATGGCTACACCTTC.

The V and J genes are TRBV5-1 and TRBJ1-2; 8 bases agree with TRBD1. This CDR3 contains 14 residues. The V gene end was trimmed by 4 bases and the J gene end by 5 bases; junction bases not matched to a gene: 7. Germline V lookup: CDR1 SGHRS, CDR2 YFSETQ. CDR3 DNA: TGCGCCAGCAGCCAATCCGGGACAGGTTATGGCTACACCTTC. Translated, it gives CASSQSGTGYGYTF.

CDR3 residues: CASSVAGRAQETQYF. The CDR3 DNA reads as TGTGCCAGCAGCGTAGCGGGCAGGGCTCAAGAGACCCAGTACTTC. The chain combines TRBV9 with TRBJ2-5; TRBD1 might be the D (5 bases). Germline V gives CDR1 SGDLS, CDR2 YYNGEE. Trimming shortened V by 0 bases and J by 2 bases, and 11 bases separated the two germline ends. The CDR3 extends over 15 amino acids.

The chain recombines TRBV28 with TRBJ1-2, with D uncertain. Trimming left V 3 bases short and J 2 bases short, with 7 bases between. There are 13 residues in the CDR3. Germline CDR1 reads MDHEN; CDR2 reads SYDVKM. Written as DNA, the CDR3 is TGTGCCAGCAGTTTGCAGGCCAACTATGGCTACACCTTC. It specifies CASSLQANYGYTF.

CDR3 in DNA: TGCAGCGTTGATTGGGGGGGTGAGCAGTTCTTC. Protein: CSVDWGGEQFF. V usage is TRBV29-1 and J usage is TRBJ2-1; TRBD2 matches at 7 bases. The CDR3 is 11 amino acids. The ends lost 3 bases at V and 9 bases at J; junction bases unmatched: 2. CDR1 and CDR2 (germline): SQVTM, ANQGSEA.

On this clone: Its ends do not fully match the called genes, so a read error is possible. The rearrangement links TRBV6-1 to TRBJ2-7; D tentatively reads TRBD1 or TRBD2 (5 bases each). The length of the CDR3 is 13 residues. Germline-derived CDR1 and CDR2 are MNHNS and SASEGT. The CDR3, as DNA: TGTGCCAGCTGTGAGGGGAGCTCCTACGAGCAGTACTTC. It encodes CASCEGSSYEQYF.

The chain links TRBV3-1 (or the pseudogene TRBV3-2) to TRBJ1-6; possible D gene TRBD1, 5 bases. V lost 4 bases to trimming and J lost 14 bases, with 24 bases between them. The CDR3 sequence is 16 residues long. CDR1 and CDR2 from the germline V gene are LGHDT and YNNKEL (reference sequence). The CDR3 reads CASSLRRDGLGVALHF. The CDR3 bases are TGTGCCAGCAGCCTCCGGAGGGACGGCCTAGGGGTGGCCCTCCACTTT.

The CDR3 DNA reads TGTGCCAGCAGCTTATCGCAGGGCGCCTACGAGCAGTACTTC. Its protein is CASSLSQGAYEQYF. The chain employs TRBV7-9 and TRBJ2-7; D perhaps matches TRBD1 (5 bases). Trimming stripped 2 bases from V and 2 bases from J, with 10 bases between. This CDR3 is built from 14 residues. Per germline, CDR1 SEHNR and CDR2 FQNEAQ (reference sequence).

V usage is TRBV7-3 and J usage is TRBJ2-1, with TRBD1 identical over 10 bases. CDR1 SGHTA and CDR2 FQGTGA come from the germline V gene. The length of the CDR3 is 14 residues. V lost 4 bases and J lost 7; bases outside the gene matches: 4. CDR3 in DNA: TGTGCCAGCAGCTCTGGGACAGGGGCGAATGAGCAGTTCTTC. It encodes CASSSGTGANEQFF. The entire variable domain, with the rest obtained from reference TRBV7-3 and TRBJ2-1, is as follows: GAGVSQTPSNKVTEKGKYVELRCDPISGHTALYWYRQSLGQGPEFLIYFQGTGAADDSGLPNDRFFAVRPEGSVSTLKIQRTERGDSAVYLCASSSGTGANEQFFGPGTRLTVL.

The rearrangement uses TRBV5-4 and TRBJ1-4; the D is unclear. Trimming took off 2 bases at V and 5 bases at J, with 7 bases between the two ends. CDR1 SGHNT and CDR2 YYREEE come from the germline V gene (reference sequence). This CDR3 is 13 amino acids long. The CDR3 loop reads CASSFPENEKLFF. The CDR3 DNA sequence: TGTGCCAGCAGCTTCCCAGAAAATGAAAAACTGTTTTTT.

The V gene is TRBV5-1, the J gene TRBJ2-2; D may be TRBD1 (5 bases). Per germline, CDR1 SGHRS and CDR2 YFSETQ. Between the trimmed V and J ends, which lost 4 bases and 5 bases, there was a span of 12 bases. The CDR3 has 14 amino acids. The CDR3 is CASSADKTTGELFF. The CDR3 DNA is TGCGCCAGCAGCGCGGACAAAACTACCGGGGAGCTGTTTTTT.

The chain recombines TRBV18 with TRBJ2-7; perhaps TRBD2 as D (6 bases). This CDR3 has 14 amino acids. Trimming removed 3 bases from V and 1 base from J, with 10 bases in between. In germline, CDR1 is KGHSH, CDR2 LQKENI. Written as DNA, the CDR3 is TGTGCCAGCTCACCGGGCGGGATGTCCTACGAGCAGTACTTC. As protein: CASSPGGMSYEQYF.

This clone was seen a few times. CDR3 in amino acids: CASSEGKGRSYNSPLHF. Here the CDR3 DNA reads TGTGCCAGCAGTGAAGGAAAGGGGCGCTCCTATAATTCACCCCTCCACTTT. This chain joins TRBV6-1 and TRBJ1-6, with TRBD1 as a possible D gene (5 bases). Germline CDR1 MNHNS, CDR2 SASEGT. V dropped 1 base and J dropped 0 bases, with 10 bases sitting between them. There are 17 residues in the CDR3.

This chain connects TRBV3-1 (or the pseudogene TRBV3-2) to TRBJ1-1; 11 positions match TRBD1. The junction had 1 base not matched to a gene; V was cut back by 2 bases and J by 5 bases. CDR3 size: 14 residues. CDR1 is LGHDT and CDR2 is YNNKEL in the germline V gene (reference sequence). CDR3 loop: CASSQRDRGTEAFF. Written as DNA, the CDR3 is TGTGCCAGCAGCCAAAGGGACAGGGGGACTGAAGCTTTCTTT.

This chain uses TRBV29-1 with TRBJ2-7, with 11 bases identical to TRBD2. In germline, CDR1 is SQVTM, CDR2 ANQGSEA. The J segment lost 0 bases and the V segment lost 4 bases, leaving 2 bases of the junction unmatched. The CDR3 spans 14 residues. CDR3 nucleotides: TGCAGCGTTGTTAGCGGGAGGGACTCCTACGAGCAGTACTTC. This sequence encodes CSVVSGRDSYEQYF.

V and J are TRBV7-2 and TRBJ2-7; D unresolved. Germline V gene lookup returns CDR1 SGHTA and CDR2 FQGNSA. Deletions cut 2 bases from V and 0 bases from J, with 11 bases between. The CDR3 contains 15 residues. The CDR3 loop reads CASSLFRLNSYEQYF. CDR3 in DNA: TGTGCCAGCAGCTTATTTCGACTTAACTCCTACGAGCAGTACTTC.

The CDR3 nucleotides read TGCGCCAGCCTACCCACGGACAGGGGCACAGATACGCAGTATTTT. Translation gives CASLPTDRGTDTQYF. This sequence joins TRBV10-2 and TRBJ2-3; 8 nucleotides line up with TRBD1. Trimming at V came to 8 bases and at J to 1 base, leaving 8 bases not matched to a gene. This CDR3 region has 15 residues. Germline-derived CDR1 and CDR2 are WSHSY and SAAADI.

The rearrangement uses TRBV11-2 and TRBJ2-3; TRBD2 aligns across 12 bases. With 0 bases clipped from V and 6 bases from J, the junction kept 10 bases outside the gene matches. CDR3 length: 18 residues. Germline V gives CDR1 SGHAT, CDR2 FQNNGV. The CDR3 DNA reads as TGTGCCAGCAGCTTAGATATGACTAGCGGGAGTATCGGCGATACGCAGTATTTT. Translating gives CASSLDMTSGSIGDTQYF.

The chain recombines TRBV19 with TRBJ1-5; D perhaps matches TRBD1 (6 bases). The germline CDR1 and CDR2 sequences are LNHDA and SQIVND (reference sequence). This CDR3 comprises 13 residues. Trimming removed 10 bases from V and 2 bases from J, with 12 bases in between. CDR3: CATKGVGNQPQHF. For the CDR3, the DNA is TGTGCCACAAAGGGGGTTGGCAATCAGCCCCAGCATTTT. The full variable domain, rest sourced from reference TRBV19 and TRBJ1-5, is DGGITQSPKYLFRKEGQNVTLSCEQNLNHDAMYWYRQDPGQGLRLIYYSQIVNDFQKGDIAEGYSVSREKKESFPLTVTSAQKNPTAFYLCATKGVGNQPQHFGDGTRLSIL.

CDR3 residues: CASSNGGTSTGELFF. In DNA, the CDR3 is TGCGCCAGCAGCAATGGCGGTACAAGCACCGGGGAGCTGTTTTTT. The V gene is TRBV5-1, the J gene TRBJ2-2; D gene unclear. The ends were cut back, 4 bases at V and 4 bases at J, with 14 bases in the middle. CDR1 and CDR2 from the germline V gene are SGHRS and YFSETQ. The CDR3 contains 15 residues. Drawing the rest from reference TRBV5-1 and TRBJ2-2, the complete variable domain is KAGVTQTPRYLIKTRGQQVTLSCSPISGHRSVSWYQQTPGQGLQFLFEYFSETQRNKGNFPGRFSGRQFSNSRSEMNVSTLELGDSALYLCASSNGGTSTGELFFGEGSRLTVL.